Detailed here is one T cell receptor beta chain. What it binds is not known. The record originates from a study of cytotoxic CD8 clonotypes in ibrutinib-treated CLL. On the study more broadly: On average, each sample had a few hundred thousand productive templates and roughly 95,000 productive rearrangements. General study results and limits: Starting clonality was above that of age-matched healthy donors and tracked circulating CD8+ T-cell counts. Stable or contracted on treatment, public clonotypes were also uncommon. Upon ibrutinib response clonality rose, and upon progression it fell back toward baseline.

Per germline, CDR1 LNHNV and CDR2 YYDKDF (reference sequence). The V gene end was trimmed by 3 bases and the J gene end by 7 bases; junction bases not matched to a gene: 5. CDR3 length: 14 residues. Produced via immunoSEQ multiplex PCR; TCRdb's table is partial and in-frame only. The sample consists of 120,000 to 150,000 clones, approximately 77% of them appearing once. The chain couples TRBV15 to TRBJ2-7, with TRBD1 matching 11 bases. This sample comprised PBMCs, obtained after 12 months of ibrutinib treatment. The sequence was collected from a human donor with chronic lymphocytic leukemia. The CDR3 loop reads CATSRDRGQEEQYF. Written as DNA, the CDR3 is TGTGCCACCAGCAGGGACAGGGGGCAAGAAGAGCAGTACTTC.